One and the same sample provided the 31 T cell receptor beta chains below, sequenced in a study of cytomegalovirus exposure and HLA in healthy donors. A multiplex PCR was run with 60 Vbeta primers and 13 Jbeta primers. Data came from immunoSEQ multiplex PCR; TCRdb stores just in-frame clones and leaves some out. Among 85,000 to 100,000 clones, more than 60% were seen once, and the ten largest hold around 7.8%. The sample consisted of PBMCs. The receptors were sampled from a man aged 45-65 years in good health and CMV-seropositive.

V usage is TRBV19 and J usage is TRBJ1-2; 11 nucleotides agree with TRBD1. Trimming removed 4 bases from V and 4 bases from J; junction bases left unmatched: 5. Germline V lookup: CDR1 LNHDA, CDR2 SQIVND (reference sequence). The CDR3 sequence is 15 residues long. The CDR3 here is CASSTGTGGSYGYTF. The CDR3 region has the DNA TGTGCCAGTAGTACGGGGACAGGGGGTTCCTATGGCTACACCTTC.

J is TRBJ2-1 and V is TRBV7-3; TRBD2 matches 9 bases. V gave up 0 bases and J gave up 7 bases; unmatched junction bases: 4. CDR3 length: 15 residues. Germline CDR1 SGHTA, CDR2 FQGTGA. CDR3 nucleotide sequence: TGTGCCAGCAGCTTAACCCCTAGCGGGGTAAATGAGCAGTTCTTC. This sequence encodes CASSLTPSGVNEQFF.

The CDR3 reads CASSPPTGDNEQFF. The CDR3 nucleotides are TGTGCCAGCTCACCTCCCACAGGGGACAATGAGCAGTTCTTC. V and J are TRBV18 and TRBJ2-1, with TRBD1 identical over 7 bases. This CDR3 comprises 14 residues. The ends lost 3 bases at V and 5 bases at J; junction bases unmatched: 4. CDR1 is KGHSH, CDR2 LQKENI, per germline.

The genes are TRBV4-3 and TRBJ1-5, with D possibly being TRBD1 (6 bases). V was trimmed by 0 bases and J by 4 bases, leaving 10 bases between them. The CDR3 loop spans 15 amino acids. Germline V lookup: CDR1 LGHNA, CDR2 YSLEER. The CDR3 DNA is TGCGCCAGCAGCCAAGATAGGACAGTGAATCAGCCCCAGCATTTT. This gives the protein CASSQDRTVNQPQHF.

J is TRBJ1-1 and V is TRBV10-3; the match to TRBD1 covers 10 bases. Germline V lookup: CDR1 ENHRY, CDR2 SYGVKD. Unmatched junction bases numbered 9, after V lost 6 bases and J lost 5 bases. The CDR3 has 15 amino acids. The CDR3 is CAIRDLRDRGTEAFF. CDR3 DNA: TGTGCCATCAGAGACCTCCGGGACAGGGGAACTGAAGCTTTCTTT.

The chain combines TRBV6-6 with TRBJ2-2; TRBD1 is a possible D gene (5 bases). In germline, CDR1 is MNHNY, CDR2 SVGAGI (reference sequence). V gave up 6 bases and J gave up 3 bases, with 11 bases separating them. The CDR3 loop spans 14 amino acids. The CDR3 protein is CASRSRRDTGELFF. CDR3 nucleotides: TGTGCCAGCAGATCCCGCAGGGACACCGGGGAGCTGTTTTTT.

CDR3 in DNA: TGTGCCAGCAGTTCGGGACTAGCGGAGACCCAGTACTTC. Amino acid sequence: CASSSGLAETQYF. The chain has TRBV27 and TRBJ2-5, with 10 bases matching TRBD2. Germline CDR1 reads MNHEY; CDR2 reads SMNVEV (reference sequence). V dropped 4 bases and J dropped 5; count of bases not matched to a gene: 1. This CDR3 has 13 residues.

CDR3: CASSVEPLNYGYTF. CDR3 nucleotides: TGTGCCAGCAGCGTAGAGCCTCTAAATTATGGCTACACCTTC. The chain is built from TRBV9 and TRBJ1-2, with D unresolved. Between the trimmed V and J ends, which lost 0 bases and 5 bases, there was a span of 11 bases. CDR1 is SGDLS and CDR2 is YYNGEE in the germline V gene. CDR3 size: 14 residues. Using reference TRBV9 and TRBJ1-2 for the parts outside the CDR3, the full variable domain is DSGVTQTPKHLITATGQRVTLRCSPRSGDLSVYWYQQSLDQGLQFLIQYYNGEERAKGNILERFSAQQFPDLHSELNLSSLELGDSALYFCASSVEPLNYGYTFGSGTRLTVV.

CDR3 nucleotides: TGTGCCAGCTTCCCGCGGACAGGGCTAAACACTGAAGCTTTCTTT. Translating it yields CASFPRTGLNTEAFF. The chain carries TRBV7-9 and TRBJ1-1; 8 bases match TRBD1. Germline V gives CDR1 SEHNR, CDR2 FQNEAQ (reference sequence). V gave up 8 bases and J gave up 2 bases; unmatched junction bases: 10. The CDR3 extends over 15 amino acids.

The chain employs TRBV5-1 and TRBJ2-3; perhaps TRBD2 as D (7 bases). V was shortened by 0 bases and J by 3 bases, with 17 bases between the two germline ends. The CDR3 extends over 17 amino acids. Germline CDR1 and CDR2: SGHRS and YFSETQ. The CDR3 loop is CASSLATGPRGTDTQYF. In nucleotides, the CDR3 is TGCGCCAGCAGCTTGGCTACAGGGCCGCGGGGGACAGATACGCAGTATTTT.

The V gene is TRBV5-1, the J gene TRBJ1-4; D might be TRBD1 (5 bases). The CDR3 contains 14 residues. Germline loops: CDR1 SGHRS, CDR2 YFSETQ. V was clipped by 0 bases and J by 7 bases, with 10 bases between them. The CDR3 nucleotides are TGCGCCAGCAGCTTGGGGGGGGAGGTTGAAAAACTGTTTTTT. It codes for CASSLGGEVEKLFF.

Turning to this clone: Distinct nucleotide sequences in the sample also encode this CDR3. The genes are TRBV10-3 and TRBJ1-1; 7 nucleotides match TRBD1. The J segment lost 5 bases and the V segment lost 10 bases, leaving 13 bases of the junction unmatched. The CDR3 extends over 14 amino acids. Germline CDR1 and CDR2: ENHRY and SYGVKD. CDR3 sequence (DNA): TGTGCCACCTCTTTAGACAGGGCTTGGACTGAAGCTTTCTTT. Residues: CATSLDRAWTEAFF.

The chain couples TRBV6-1 to TRBJ1-2, with D possibly matching TRBD1 (6 bases). The V end lost 8 bases, the J end lost 4 bases, and 14 bases lay between the germline ends. The CDR3 loop spans 13 amino acids. The germline V gene encodes CDR1 MNHNS and CDR2 SASEGT. The CDR3 sequence is CASVTGWTYGYTF. CDR3 bases: TGTGCCAGCGTGACAGGTTGGACCTATGGCTACACCTTC.

This chain uses TRBV14 with TRBJ2-1, with a weak D call TRBD2 (6 bases). V lost 2 bases and J 3 bases, leaving 11 bases between the germline ends. This CDR3 comprises 15 residues. Germline assignment: CDR1 SGHDN and CDR2 FVKESK. The chain's CDR3 is CASSQLAGFYNEQFF. DNA for the CDR3: TGTGCCAGCAGCCAACTTGCGGGGTTCTACAATGAGCAGTTCTTC.

This chain joins TRBV9 and TRBJ1-4; D gene ambiguous. CDR1 and CDR2 from the germline V gene are SGDLS and YYNGEE. The CDR3 has 13 amino acids. The V end lost 2 bases, the J end lost 8 bases, and 10 bases lay between the germline ends. CDR3 loop: CASSVGVGEKLFF. As DNA, the CDR3 is TGTGCCAGCAGCGTCGGGGTGGGGGAAAAACTGTTTTTT.

The rearrangement joins TRBV28 to TRBJ1-1; possible D gene TRBD1, 5 bases. The CDR3 consists of 13 residues. Germline CDR1 and CDR2: MDHEN and SYDVKM. The germline V and J ends were trimmed by 5 bases and 3 bases, with 10 bases remaining between them. For the CDR3, the DNA is TGTGCCAGCAGTCCTTTCAGGGACACTGAAGCTTTCTTT. It translates to CASSPFRDTEAFF.

CDR3 amino acids: CASSPGRQGMIVAFF. CDR3 DNA sequence: TGTGCCAGCTCACCGGGGAGACAGGGTATGATCGTAGCTTTCTTT. This chain links TRBV18 with TRBJ1-1, with 7 bases identical to TRBD1. V dropped 3 bases and J dropped 10; count of bases not matched to a gene: 14. This CDR3 spans 15 amino acids. CDR1 KGHSH and CDR2 LQKENI come from the germline V gene.

In this sample, this clone turned up once. The chain employs TRBV29-1 and TRBJ2-2; D possibly corresponds to TRBD1 (5 bases). This CDR3 region has 13 residues. The germline V gene has CDR1 SQVTM and CDR2 ANQGSEA. The V gene lost 6 bases and the J gene lost 5 bases, with 13 bases spanning the gap. For the CDR3, the DNA is TGCAGCGTCCGCAAGCAGGGTACCGGGGAGCTGTTTTTT. Translating it yields CSVRKQGTGELFF.

CDR3 nucleotide sequence: TGTGCCAGCACCCAAACAGGGGACCAGCCCCAGCATTTT. Protein product: CASTQTGDQPQHF. This rearrangement joins TRBV7-2 to TRBJ1-5; 7 nucleotides align to TRBD1. V was clipped by 7 bases and J by 7 bases; unmatched bases: 7. Germline-derived CDR1 and CDR2 are SGHTA and FQGNSA. The length of the CDR3 is 13 residues.

This clone has just a few counts. The chain employs TRBV4-3 and TRBJ1-4; TRBD1 matches 9 bases. Germline V gives CDR1 LGHNA, CDR2 YSLEER. The CDR3 sequence is 15 residues long. Germline trimming cut 0 bases from V and 5 bases from J; bases unmatched to any gene: 1. CDR3 region: CASSQEGTGNEKLFF. The CDR3, as DNA: TGCGCCAGCAGCCAAGAGGGGACAGGGAATGAAAAACTGTTTTTT.

The chain has TRBV25-1 and TRBJ2-1; possible D gene TRBD2, 5 bases. This CDR3 spans 14 amino acids. Germline V gives CDR1 MGHDK, CDR2 SYGVNS. Trimming cost V 6 bases and J 5 bases, with 14 bases left between them. The CDR3, as DNA: TGTGCCAGCAGGGGCAGCCGGGGTGACAATGAGCAGTTCTTC. The encoded protein is CASRGSRGDNEQFF.

The V call is TRBV5-1, the J call TRBJ2-2; 7 nucleotides align to TRBD2. Trimming took 5 bases from V and 2 from J; bases not matched to a gene: 6. CDR1 is SGHRS and CDR2 is YFSETQ in the germline V gene. The CDR3 consists of 15 residues. CDR3: CASSYGTTNTGELFF. CDR3 in DNA: TGCGCCAGCAGTTACGGGACTACCAACACCGGGGAGCTGTTTTTT.

This chain uses TRBV4-2 with TRBJ1-4; TRBD1 is a possible D gene (6 bases). The CDR3 length is 16 residues. Germline CDR1 and CDR2: LGHNA and YNFKEQ. The ends were cut back, 0 bases at V and 2 bases at J, with 10 bases in the middle. The CDR3: CASSQEGGATNEKLFF. The CDR3 nucleotides are TGTGCCAGCAGCCAAGAAGGGGGTGCGACTAATGAAAAACTGTTTTTT.

This sequence joins TRBV5-1 and TRBJ2-1; 9 bases fit TRBD1. Germline-derived CDR1 and CDR2 are SGHRS and YFSETQ. Trimming cost V 1 base and J 7 bases; bases outside gene matches: 6. The CDR3 extends over 15 amino acids. CDR3 region: CASSLSRQGVNEQFF. CDR3 nucleotides: TGCGCCAGCAGCTTGAGCCGACAGGGGGTAAATGAGCAGTTCTTC.

The chain recombines TRBV4-3 with TRBJ1-6; TRBD1 aligns across 7 bases. The CDR3 spans 15 residues. CDR1 is LGHNA, CDR2 YSLEER, per germline. J was trimmed by 6 bases and V by 3 bases; bases with no gene match: 5. The CDR3 loop reads CASSQPGQINSPLHF. The CDR3 DNA reads TGCGCCAGCAGCCAGCCGGGACAGATTAATTCACCCCTCCACTTT.

This chain uses TRBV28 with TRBJ1-2; no clear D gene. Trimming cost V 3 bases and J 4 bases, with 15 bases left between them. The CDR3 is 15 amino acids. The germline gives CDR1 MDHEN, CDR2 SYDVKM. The CDR3, as DNA: TGTGCCAGCAGTTTTCCCGGTCCGCCGCCCTATGGCTACACCTTC. Its translation is CASSFPGPPPYGYTF.

The chain is built from TRBV5-4 and TRBJ1-1; a possible D gene is TRBD1 (5 bases). The length of the CDR3 is 13 residues. CDR1 and CDR2 (germline): SGHNT, YYREEE (reference sequence). Deletions cut 2 bases from V and 7 bases from J, with 12 bases between. The CDR3 loop reads CASSLRGAGEAFF. In DNA form, the CDR3 reads TGTGCCAGCAGCTTAAGGGGTGCAGGTGAAGCTTTCTTT. The full variable domain, with the rest looked up from reference TRBV5-4 and TRBJ1-1, is ETGVTQSPTHLIKTRGQQVTLRCSSQSGHNTVSWYQQALGQGPQFIFQYYREEENGRGNFPPRFSGLQFPNYSSELNVNALELDDSALYLCASSLRGAGEAFFGQGTRLTVV.

The gene calls are TRBV10-3 and TRBJ1-1; 8 nucleotides line up with TRBD1. Germline trimming cut 2 bases from V and 2 bases from J; bases unmatched to any gene: 10. The CDR3 has 17 residues. The germline V gene has CDR1 ENHRY and CDR2 SYGVKD. The CDR3 sequence: CAISEPGGTGSNTEAFF. The CDR3 nucleotides read TGTGCCATCAGTGAGCCCGGAGGGACAGGATCTAACACTGAAGCTTTCTTT.

The chain joins TRBV5-1 to TRBJ1-1; a weak D match, TRBD1 (5 bases). Per the germline V gene, CDR1 is SGHRS and CDR2 is YFSETQ. CDR3 length: 15 residues. Trimming removed 0 bases at V and 2 bases at J, with 11 bases between. CDR3 protein: CASSLADSLNTEAFF. CDR3 bases: TGCGCCAGCAGCTTGGCCGACAGCCTCAACACTGAAGCTTTCTTT. Looking up the rest from reference TRBV5-1 and TRBJ1-1 gives the full variable domain: KAGVTQTPRYLIKTRGQQVTLSCSPISGHRSVSWYQQTPGQGLQFLFEYFSETQRNKGNFPGRFSGRQFSNSRSEMNVSTLELGDSALYLCASSLADSLNTEAFFGQGTRLTVV.

The CDR3 loop is CASSLGGLYQETQYF. For the CDR3, the DNA is TGTGCCAGCAGCTTAGGGGGCCTGTACCAAGAGACCCAGTACTTC. The J gene is TRBJ2-5, the V gene TRBV7-8; the D gene is possibly TRBD1 (5 bases). Germline CDR1 is SGHVS and CDR2 is FQNEAQ. V was cut by 1 base and J by 0 bases, with 9 bases left in between. The CDR3 covers 15 residues.

The J gene is TRBJ1-1, the V gene TRBV28, with TRBD1 matching 8 bases. J gave up 3 bases and V 6 bases, and 9 bases lay outside the gene matches. This CDR3 is 15 amino acids long. Germline CDR1 reads MDHEN; CDR2 reads SYDVKM. CDR3 sequence: CASSPPGTGHTEAFF. The CDR3 nucleotides read TGTGCCAGCAGCCCCCCCGGGACAGGTCACACTGAAGCTTTCTTT.